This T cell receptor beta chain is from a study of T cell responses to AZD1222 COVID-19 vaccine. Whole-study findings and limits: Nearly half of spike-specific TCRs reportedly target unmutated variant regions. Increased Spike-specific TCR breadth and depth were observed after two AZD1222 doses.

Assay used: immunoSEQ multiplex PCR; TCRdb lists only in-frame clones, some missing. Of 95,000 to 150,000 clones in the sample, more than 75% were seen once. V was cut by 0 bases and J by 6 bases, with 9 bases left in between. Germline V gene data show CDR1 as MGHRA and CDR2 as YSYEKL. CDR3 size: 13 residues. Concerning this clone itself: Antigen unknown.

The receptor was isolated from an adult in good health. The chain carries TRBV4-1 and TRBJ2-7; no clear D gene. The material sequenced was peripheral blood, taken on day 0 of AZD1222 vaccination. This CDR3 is CASSQEGTLEQYF. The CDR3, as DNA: TGCGCCAGCAGCCAAGAAGGAACCCTCGAGCAGTACTTC.